These 5 T cell receptor beta chains were all obtained from the same sample, sequenced in a study of radiation and T cells in renal cell carcinoma. The assay was immunoSEQ multiplex PCR, and TCRdb's table has in-frame clones only and misses some. The sample has 100,000 to 150,000 clones; around 80% are singletons. Time point meaning: blood 2 weeks post-SBRT. Treatment of the sample: 15 Gy SBRT to primary tumor, nephrectomy 4 weeks later. Sequenced here: blood, sampled from a patient whose treatment included radiotherapy and nephrectomy. These receptor sequences come from a man between 45 and 60 years old with renal cell carcinoma.

This sequence joins TRBV30 and TRBJ1-6, with TRBD1 identical over 7 bases. Losses at the gene ends were 6 bases for V and 1 base for J; bases not matched to a gene: 3. Germline-derived CDR1 and CDR2 are GTSNPN and SVGIG (reference sequence). CDR3 length equals 14 residues. CDR3 DNA sequence: TGTGCCTGCCCGGGACAGTCCTATAATTCACCCCTCCACTTT. Its translation is CACPGQSYNSPLHF. The full variable domain, rest sourced from reference TRBV30 and TRBJ1-6, is SQTIHQWPATLVQPVGSPLSLECTVEGTSNPNLYWYRQAAGRGLQLLFYSVGIGQISSEVPQNLSASRPQDRQFILSSKKLLLSDSGFYLCACPGQSYNSPLHFGNGTRLTVT.

The chain joins TRBV7-2 to TRBJ2-7; D gene uncertain. CDR3 size: 14 residues. Trimming took 5 bases from V and 2 from J, leaving 13 bases between them. The germline V gene encodes CDR1 SGHTA and CDR2 FQGNSA. CDR3 sequence reads: CASSPNIQTYEQYF. CDR3 coding DNA: TGTGCCAGCAGCCCTAATATCCAAACCTACGAGCAGTACTTC. The entire variable domain, with the rest obtained from reference TRBV7-2 and TRBJ2-7, is as follows: GAGVSQSPSNKVTEKGKDVELRCDPISGHTALYWYRQSLGQGLEFLIYFQGNSAPDKSGLPSDRFSAERTGGSVSTLTIQRTQQEDSAVYLCASSPNIQTYEQYFGPGTRLTVT.

This rearrangement joins TRBV6-6 to TRBJ1-5; 7 bases agree with TRBD1. There are 15 residues in the CDR3. The germline CDR1 and CDR2 sequences are MNHNY and SVGAGI (reference sequence). V dropped 5 bases and J dropped 1; count of bases not matched to a gene: 5. The CDR3 DNA is TGTGCCAGCAGTCTAGAACAGGGGAGCAATCAGCCCCAGCATTTT. Translating it yields CASSLEQGSNQPQHF.

The rearrangement uses TRBV5-6 and TRBJ2-2; D ambiguous. There are 12 residues in the CDR3. The V end lost 4 bases, the J end lost 3 bases, and 4 bases lay between the germline ends. Germline CDR1 and CDR2: SGHDT and YYEEEE. CDR3 region: CASSIYTGELFF. For the CDR3, the DNA is TGTGCCAGCAGCATTTACACCGGGGAGCTGTTTTTT.

This clone was found a few times. The chain joins TRBV19 to TRBJ1-1; tentatively, D is TRBD1 (5 bases). Trimming removed 5 bases at V and 1 base at J, with 11 bases between. Looked up from germline, CDR1 is LNHDA and CDR2 is SQIVND (reference sequence). The CDR3 extends over 14 amino acids. CDR3 residues: CASSLQGPNTEAFF. CDR3 bases: TGTGCCAGTAGTCTTCAGGGACCGAACACTGAAGCTTTCTTT.